This T cell receptor (beta chain) was sequenced in a study of T cell repertoires in cytomegalovirus infection. Turning to the study itself: Matching HLA type and CMV infection were both indicated by public TCR beta signatures.

In regard to this clonotype: The antigen is unknown.

TCRdb redid the calling of the reads with MiXCR, one entry per CDR3 protein. The sample holds roughly 68,000 distinct CDR3 sequences; approximately 24% are singletons and the top ten take 79%. Trimming left V 3 bases short and J 8 bases short, with 7 bases between. The CDR3 covers 11 residues. CDR1 LNHDA and CDR2 SQIVND come from the germline V gene (reference sequence). Study findings and constraints: Cumulative frequency of public TCR beta families picked out carriers of CMV plus the relevant HLA. CMV-specific TCR beta clonotypes restricted by HLA-C were the ones dominating the ex vivo response.

This sequence originates from a human donor in good health (CMV status not recorded). Some clones in this sample may be carry-over from other donors' samples. The sequencing input was PBMCs, sequenced either directly or after in vitro stimulation (not recorded which). The chain links TRBV19 to TRBJ1-1; D uncertain. CDR3 sequence: CASSIGLEAFF. In nucleotides, the CDR3 is TGTGCCAGTAGTATCGGGCTCGAAGCTTTCTTT.